This T cell receptor beta chain comes out of a study of T cell responses to AZD1222 COVID-19 vaccine. Study as a whole: Second doses at about 4 or about 12 weeks were pooled.

Study outcomes and limitations: Spike-specific TCRs gained breadth and depth after people received two AZD1222 doses.

Trimming took 8 bases from V and 7 from J, leaving 14 bases between them. The germline V gene encodes CDR1 SNHLY and CDR2 FYNNEI. This CDR3 region has 12 residues. On this clone: The antigen remains unidentified.

Repertoires were generated with immunoSEQ multiplex PCR, while TCRdb's copy carries only in-frame clones and drops some. The sample records roughly 60,000 clones, about 90% being singletons. The source of this sequence is an adult in good health. This rearrangement joins TRBV2 to TRBJ1-1; D perhaps matches TRBD1 (5 bases). The sample consisted of peripheral blood, taken on day 0 of AZD1222 vaccination. The CDR3 bases are TGTGCCAGCCAAAGGGGCGTCGGTGAAGCTTTCTTT. Protein sequence: CASQRGVGEAFF.